This T cell receptor (beta chain) was identified in a study of blood T cell repertoires in COVID-19. Study-wide context: Sites in the United States, Italy and Spain provided acute and convalescent COVID-19 samples. In each case, the material was cDNA or gDNA derived from T cells, B-cell-depleted T cells, or PBMCs.

The CDR3 covers 18 residues. V gave up 5 bases and J gave up 1 base, with 21 bases separating them. Germline V CDR1 and CDR2: SEHNR, FQNEAQ (reference sequence). The authors' processing: Amplification from reference gene primers served as the basis for estimated nucleated cell counts. Clones were read by immunoSEQ multiplex PCR, and TCRdb kept only the in-frame ones, dropping some. V, J and clone size were drawn from that table, and D and trimming were deduced from the DNA. The data show about 380,000 clones, nearly 90% seen once. Material: peripheral blood. The TCR comes from a man younger than 35 with active or convalescent COVID-19. The V call is TRBV7-9, the J call TRBJ2-1; a possible D gene is TRBD1 (5 bases). CDR3 DNA: TGTGCCAGCAGCCCCCGTCAGGGCACTACCCCGTCCTACAATGAGCAGTTCTTC. Residues: CASSPRQGTTPSYNEQFF.